This T cell receptor beta chain was captured by sequencing in a study of blood T cell repertoires in COVID-19. Across the study: Material from acute and convalescent COVID-19 was sourced from the United States, Italy and Spain. PBMCs, B-cell-depleted T cells, or T cells provided the cDNA or gDNA that made up the material.

Per the original methods: Estimation of nucleated cell counts was performed using reference gene primer amplification. Method: immunoSEQ multiplex PCR; TCRdb's copy keeps in-frame clones and lacks some. The V and J calls and clone size are taken from that table; D and trimming were inferred from the DNA. The sample includes approximately 350,000 clones, under 95% of them seen just once. What was sequenced was peripheral blood. The sequence derives from a woman aged 18-29 years who had recovered from COVID-19.

The CDR3 is CAGRGDTQYF. The DNA of the CDR3 is TGTGCCGGGAGGGGAGATACGCAGTATTTT. This rearrangement joins TRBV2 to TRBJ2-3, with 7 bases fitting TRBD2. This CDR3 has 10 residues. The V gene's germline CDR1 is SNHLY and CDR2 FYNNEI. Germline trimming cut 11 bases from V and 5 bases from J; bases unmatched to any gene: 1.